This entry lists 32 T cell receptor beta chains sequenced from one sample in a study of shared clonotypes between healthy human individuals. Method: immunoSEQ multiplex PCR; TCRdb's copy keeps in-frame clones and lacks some. In the table there are some 660,000 clones, more than 70% of which are singletons. The specimen was memory CD4+ T cells sorted from blood. Indicated subset: CD45RA-negative fraction. All receptors derive from a woman under 40 in good health.

The V gene is TRBV19, the J gene TRBJ2-3; maybe TRBD1 (5 bases). The CDR3 loop spans 18 amino acids. Between the trimmed V and J ends, which lost 7 bases and 2 bases, there was a span of 25 bases. In germline, CDR1 is LNHDA, CDR2 SQIVND (reference sequence). CDR3 DNA sequence: TGTGCCAGTAAAGGGTTGGCAGGGCCTACGGTGCTCACAGATACGCAGTATTTT. It translates to CASKGLAGPTVLTDTQYF.

The chain recombines TRBV28 with TRBJ1-1, with a possible D match to TRBD1 (5 bases). The V gene's germline CDR1 is MDHEN and CDR2 SYDVKM. V was cut by 3 bases and J by 2 bases, with 13 bases left in between. The CDR3 is made up of 15 amino acids. CDR3 region: CASSLGGRANTEAFF. CDR3 nucleotide sequence: TGTGCCAGCAGTTTGGGGGGTAGGGCAAACACTGAAGCTTTCTTT.

In this sample, this clone turned up a few times. V and J are TRBV7-3 and TRBJ1-2; a possible D gene is TRBD1 (6 bases). The V gene lost 2 bases and the J gene lost 5 bases, with 9 bases spanning the gap. The CDR3 length is 13 residues. Per germline, CDR1 SGHTA and CDR2 FQGTGA. In DNA form, the CDR3 reads TGTGCCAGCAGCTTAGGGCAGGGGTATGGCTACACCTTC. Protein sequence: CASSLGQGYGYTF. The full variable domain, its missing parts supplied by reference TRBV7-3 and TRBJ1-2, is GAGVSQTPSNKVTEKGKYVELRCDPISGHTALYWYRQSLGQGPEFLIYFQGTGAADDSGLPNDRFFAVRPEGSVSTLKIQRTERGDSAVYLCASSLGQGYGYTFGSGTRLTVV.

This chain joins TRBV25-1 and TRBJ1-2; 9 bases agree with TRBD1. In germline, CDR1 is MGHDK, CDR2 SYGVNS. Losses at the gene ends were 6 bases for V and 4 bases for J; bases not matched to a gene: 9. CDR3 length: 15 residues. CDR3 loop: CASRQGATVGYGYTF. CDR3 bases: TGTGCCAGCAGACAGGGGGCGACCGTTGGCTATGGCTACACCTTC.

This clone was picked up a small number of times. Other DNA sequences within the sample encode an identical CDR3. This chain connects TRBV10-1 to TRBJ2-2; no reliable D call. V was cut by 5 bases and J by 0 bases, with 1 base left in between. Germline CDR1 WNHNN, CDR2 SYGVQD (reference sequence). The CDR3 sequence is 12 residues long. As DNA, the CDR3 is TGCGCCAGCAGTCCGAACACCGGGGAGCTGTTTTTT. Protein product: CASSPNTGELFF.

This clone came up once. The CDR3 protein is CASSIGPRGIGAFF. CDR3 in DNA: TGTGCCAGTAGTATTGGCCCGAGGGGGATTGGAGCTTTCTTT. This rearrangement joins TRBV19 to TRBJ1-1; a possible D gene is TRBD1 (6 bases). V lost 3 bases and J 10 bases, leaving 18 bases between the germline ends. The germline CDR1 and CDR2 sequences are LNHDA and SQIVND (reference sequence). The CDR3 length is 14 residues.

The chain uses TRBV2 and TRBJ2-7, with D tentatively TRBD1 (5 bases). Germline values: CDR1 SNHLY, CDR2 FYNNEI. CDR3 length: 12 residues. Between the trimmed V and J ends, which lost 5 bases and 3 bases, there was a span of 8 bases. The DNA for the CDR3 is TGTGCCAGCAGTTTGGACAACTACGAGCAGTACTTC. Protein sequence: CASSLDNYEQYF.

The chain combines TRBV28 with TRBJ2-1; unclear D gene. The CDR3 loop spans 13 amino acids. The V end lost 5 bases, the J end lost 8 bases, and 13 bases lay between the germline ends. Germline CDR1 is MDHEN and CDR2 is SYDVKM. The CDR3 sequence: CASSPPLSYEQFF. The CDR3 DNA sequence: TGTGCCAGCAGTCCTCCCTTGAGCTATGAGCAGTTCTTC.

V and J are TRBV28 and TRBJ2-1; D remains ambiguous. V dropped 8 bases and J dropped 8 bases, with 28 bases sitting between them. This CDR3 is built from 17 residues. The V gene's germline CDR1 is MDHEN and CDR2 SYDVKM. The CDR3 nucleotides are TGTGCCAGCTCGATTTGGGCTTCGACAAGCCCCTTCGATGAGCAGTTCTTC. It specifies CASSIWASTSPFDEQFF.

The chain links TRBV29-1 to TRBJ2-3; D is possibly TRBD2 (5 bases). This CDR3 is built from 16 residues. The germline CDR1 and CDR2 sequences are SQVTM and ANQGSEA. V lost 0 bases and J 2 bases, leaving 15 bases between the germline ends. CDR3 nucleotides: TGCAGCGTTGAAGATTATGGAGCGGAGGACACAGATACGCAGTATTTT. It translates to CSVEDYGAEDTDTQYF.

The J gene is TRBJ2-5, the V gene TRBV7-9; D gene ambiguous. Germline CDR1 reads SEHNR; CDR2 reads FQNEAQ (reference sequence). This CDR3 is built from 11 residues. Trimming stripped 3 bases from V and 4 bases from J, with 3 bases between. Here the CDR3 reads CASSFVETQYF. CDR3 DNA: TGTGCCAGCAGCTTCGTAGAGACCCAGTACTTC.

Concerning this clone itself: This sample includes further DNA sequences coding for the same CDR3. The chain couples TRBV7-2 to TRBJ2-7, with 8 bases that match TRBD1. This CDR3 is 14 amino acids long. Germline loops: CDR1 SGHTA, CDR2 FQGNSA. After removal of 6 bases from V and 1 base from J, the junction contained 5 bases not matched to a gene. In DNA, the CDR3 is TGTGCCAGCAGTCCCAACAGGGGGTCCTACGAGCAGTACTTC. Translating it yields CASSPNRGSYEQYF.

The V gene is TRBV11-2, the J gene TRBJ1-1; D not certain. Trimming took 5 bases from V and 9 from J, leaving 19 bases between them. This CDR3 comprises 14 residues. CDR1 and CDR2 (germline): SGHAT, FQNNGV. CDR3 nucleotide sequence: TGTGCCAGCAGCCACCACTACTCAGATGAAAAAGCTTTCTTT. Translating it yields CASSHHYSDEKAFF.

The J gene is TRBJ2-4, the V gene TRBV28; D is undetermined. Per the germline V gene, CDR1 is MDHEN and CDR2 is SYDVKM. The CDR3 runs 16 residues. Trimming took 7 bases from V and 0 from J, leaving 16 bases between them. CDR3 region: CASKPVGVIAKNIQYF. As DNA, the CDR3 is TGTGCCAGCAAACCGGTCGGCGTTATAGCCAAAAACATTCAGTACTTC.

This clone was seen a single time. This chain connects TRBV28 to TRBJ1-1, with 7 bases aligning to TRBD1. Trimming cost V 5 bases and J 9 bases; bases outside gene matches: 15. This CDR3 contains 15 residues. CDR1 is MDHEN, CDR2 SYDVKM, per germline. The CDR3, as DNA: TGTGCCAGCAGTACCACTAGAGGGGGCCGATCAAAAGCTTTCTTT. The encoded protein is CASSTTRGGRSKAFF.

The chain carries TRBV2 and TRBJ2-7; D not resolved. Looked up from germline, CDR1 is SNHLY and CDR2 is FYNNEI. Trimming stripped 4 bases from V and 0 bases from J, with 10 bases between. The CDR3 covers 14 residues. The CDR3 sequence is CASSAAGSSYEQYF. The CDR3 coding sequence is TGTGCCAGCAGTGCGGCAGGTAGCTCCTACGAGCAGTACTTC.

This rearrangement joins TRBV5-1 to TRBJ1-1, with D hard to call. With 4 bases removed from V and 1 base from J, the gap between germline ends came to 8 bases. The V gene's germline CDR1 is SGHRS and CDR2 YFSETQ. The CDR3 spans 13 residues. The CDR3 here is CASSPGENTEAFF. CDR3 in DNA: TGCGCCAGCAGCCCCGGCGAGAACACTGAAGCTTTCTTT.

In this sample, this clone turned up a few times. The V call is TRBV10-3, the J call TRBJ1-5, with TRBD1 as a possible D gene (6 bases). The V gene's germline CDR1 is ENHRY and CDR2 SYGVKD. The germline V and J ends were trimmed by 6 bases and 5 bases, with 11 bases remaining between them. This CDR3 comprises 13 residues. As DNA, the CDR3 is TGTGCCATCAGCGGGACACCAGATCAGCCCCAGCATTTT. Its protein is CAISGTPDQPQHF.

This chain connects TRBV5-1 to TRBJ2-6; 7 nucleotides agree with TRBD1. This CDR3 region has 18 residues. J gave up 0 bases and V 0 bases, and 6 bases lay outside the gene matches. From germline, CDR1 is SGHRS and CDR2 YFSETQ. CDR3 sequence: CASSLEGQFLSGANVLTF. CDR3 bases: TGCGCCAGCAGCTTGGAGGGACAGTTCCTCTCTGGGGCCAACGTCCTGACTTTC.

V and J are TRBV6-5 and TRBJ1-3; a weak D match, TRBD1 (6 bases). V shed 4 bases and J shed 4 bases, with 14 bases lying between them. Germline-derived CDR1 and CDR2 are MNHEY and SVGAGI. The CDR3 has 15 residues. The CDR3 DNA is TGTGCCAGCAGTTCGATACAGGGTCGCGGAAACACCATATATTTT. Translating gives CASSSIQGRGNTIYF.

This clone was recorded once. V gene TRBV10-1 combines with J gene TRBJ2-7, with TRBD1 identical over 8 bases. The V gene end was trimmed by 4 bases and the J gene end by 6 bases; junction bases not matched to a gene: 8. This CDR3 contains 14 residues. Germline V lookup: CDR1 WNHNN, CDR2 SYGVQD (reference sequence). The CDR3 sequence is CASSASTGVGEQYF. The CDR3 bases are TGCGCCAGCAGTGCCTCGACAGGGGTGGGCGAGCAGTACTTC.

This clone was detected once. Other DNA sequences in this specimen translate into the identical CDR3. The J gene is TRBJ2-7, the V gene TRBV29-1; 8 nucleotides agree with TRBD2. Germline V gives CDR1 SQVTM, CDR2 ANQGSEA. CDR3 length equals 14 residues. V gave up 3 bases and J gave up 5 bases; unmatched junction bases: 9. The CDR3 sequence is CSVDGREGLDEQYF. In nucleotides, the CDR3 is TGCAGCGTTGATGGCCGGGAGGGATTGGACGAGCAGTACTTC.

The V gene is TRBV6-5, the J gene TRBJ1-4, with D perhaps TRBD1 (6 bases). This CDR3 region has 15 residues. Germline lookup yields CDR1 MNHEY and CDR2 SVGAGI. Trimming took off 5 bases at V and 8 bases at J, with 18 bases between the two ends. The CDR3 sequence: CASSRVGQLGEKLFF. CDR3 bases: TGTGCCAGCAGTCGTGTCGGACAGCTTGGGGAAAAACTGTTTTTT.

This clone showed up just once. Within the sample, other DNA sequences also encode this same CDR3. The chain couples TRBV11-2 to TRBJ2-2; no firm D call. The CDR3 has 13 amino acids. Germline V CDR1 and CDR2: SGHAT, FQNNGV. Trimming cost V 0 bases and J 5 bases, with 4 bases left between them. CDR3 sequence (DNA): TGTGCCAGCAGCTTAGATCGGACCGGGGAGCTGTTTTTT. It codes for CASSLDRTGELFF.

The V gene is TRBV6-6, the J gene TRBJ1-5; D unresolved. Germline CDR1 and CDR2: MNHNY and SVGAGI (reference sequence). V lost 6 bases to trimming and J lost 7 bases, with 16 bases between them. The CDR3 spans 14 residues. As DNA, the CDR3 is TGTGCCAGCAGCCTCAAACCTTTCGTGCAGCCCCAGCATTTT. As protein: CASSLKPFVQPQHF.

CDR3 coding DNA: TGTGCCAGCACCCGTTTGTGGGAGTACTTC. It yields the protein CASTRLWEYF. This chain uses TRBV27 with TRBJ2-7; D not certain. Trimming removed 7 bases at V and 11 bases at J, with 12 bases between. This CDR3 is built from 10 residues. Germline V gives CDR1 MNHEY, CDR2 SMNVEV (reference sequence).

This rearrangement joins TRBV13 to TRBJ2-2; 10 bases align to TRBD2. This CDR3 comprises 17 residues. Per the germline V gene, CDR1 is PRHDT and CDR2 is FYEKMQ (reference sequence). V was pared by 1 base and J by 6 bases, with 8 bases of the junction left unmatched. The CDR3 DNA is TGTGCCAGCAGCTTAGAGGTAGTAGCGGGAGGTTCCGGGGAGCTGTTTTTT. It specifies CASSLEVVAGGSGELFF. Supplemented by reference TRBV13 and TRBJ2-2, the full variable domain reads AAGVIQSPRHLIKEKRETATLKCYPIPRHDTVYWYQQGPGQDPQFLISFYEKMQSDKGSIPDRFSAQQFSDYHSELNMSSLELGDSALYFCASSLEVVAGGSGELFFGEGSRLTVL.

Concerning this clone: This same CDR3 is encoded by further DNA sequences in the sample. The chain couples TRBV7-2 to TRBJ2-7; D ambiguous. V was clipped by 1 base and J by 2 bases, with 9 bases between them. The germline V gene has CDR1 SGHTA and CDR2 FQGNSA. The CDR3 loop spans 14 amino acids. The CDR3 loop reads CASSLVDGAYEQYF. The CDR3 nucleotides read TGTGCCAGCAGCTTAGTCGATGGGGCCTACGAGCAGTACTTC. Full variable domain (missing parts from reference TRBV7-2 and TRBJ2-7): GAGVSQSPSNKVTEKGKDVELRCDPISGHTALYWYRQSLGQGLEFLIYFQGNSAPDKSGLPSDRFSAERTGGSVSTLTIQRTQQEDSAVYLCASSLVDGAYEQYFGPGTRLTVT.

This sequence joins TRBV6-6 and TRBJ2-7, with 7 nucleotides matching TRBD1. J lost 2 bases, V lost 5 bases, and 6 bases had no gene match. This CDR3 is 14 amino acids long. Germline CDR1 and CDR2: MNHNY and SVGAGI (reference sequence). The CDR3 nucleotides are TGTGCCAGCAGTGCCGGGACAGTAACCTACGAGCAGTACTTC. Translated: CASSAGTVTYEQYF.

The chain employs TRBV30 and TRBJ1-1; no clear D. V lost 2 bases, J lost 0 bases, and 16 bases lay in between. The CDR3 runs 16 residues. CDR1 is GTSNPN, CDR2 SVGIG, per germline (reference sequence). The CDR3 nucleotides are TGTGCCTGGAGTCCCCGTCGGCAGTCGATGAACACTGAAGCTTTCTTT. Protein sequence: CAWSPRRQSMNTEAFF. Together with reference TRBV30 and TRBJ1-1, the CDR3 gives the full variable domain: SQTIHQWPATLVQPVGSPLSLECTVEGTSNPNLYWYRQAAGRGLQLLFYSVGIGQISSEVPQNLSASRPQDRQFILSSKKLLLSDSGFYLCAWSPRRQSMNTEAFFGQGTRLTVV.

This sequence joins TRBV28 and TRBJ2-1; weak D call: TRBD2 (5 bases). The CDR3 consists of 14 residues. Trimming shortened V by 3 bases and J by 9 bases, and 15 bases separated the two germline ends. Germline assignment: CDR1 MDHEN and CDR2 SYDVKM. CDR3 residues: CASSLRGRGSEQFF. The DNA for the CDR3 is TGTGCCAGCAGTTTGAGAGGTCGGGGTAGTGAGCAGTTCTTC.

This chain uses TRBV28 with TRBJ1-6; 7 bases fit TRBD1. The germline V gene has CDR1 MDHEN and CDR2 SYDVKM. Trimming cost V 6 bases and J 11 bases; bases outside gene matches: 7. The CDR3 sequence is 13 residues long. The DNA for the CDR3 is TGTGCCAGCAGCGGGACAGTGAGGGCACCCCTCCACTTT. Residues: CASSGTVRAPLHF.